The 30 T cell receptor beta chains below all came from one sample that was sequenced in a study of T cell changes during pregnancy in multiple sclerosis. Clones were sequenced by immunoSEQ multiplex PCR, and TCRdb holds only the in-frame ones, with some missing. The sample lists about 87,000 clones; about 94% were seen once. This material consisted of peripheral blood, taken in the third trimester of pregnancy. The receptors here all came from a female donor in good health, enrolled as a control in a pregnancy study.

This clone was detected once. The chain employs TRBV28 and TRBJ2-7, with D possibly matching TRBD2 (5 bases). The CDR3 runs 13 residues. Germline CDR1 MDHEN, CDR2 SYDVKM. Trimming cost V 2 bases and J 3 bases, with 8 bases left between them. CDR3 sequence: CASSLLARYEQYF. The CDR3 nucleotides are TGTGCCAGCAGTTTACTAGCCCGCTACGAGCAGTACTTC.

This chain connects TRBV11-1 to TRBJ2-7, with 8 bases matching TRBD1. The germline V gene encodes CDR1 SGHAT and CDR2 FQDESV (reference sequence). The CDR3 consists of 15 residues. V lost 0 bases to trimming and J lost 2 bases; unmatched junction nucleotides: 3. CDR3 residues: CASSLAAQGAYEQYF. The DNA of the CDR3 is TGTGCCAGCAGCTTAGCGGCACAGGGGGCCTACGAGCAGTACTTC.

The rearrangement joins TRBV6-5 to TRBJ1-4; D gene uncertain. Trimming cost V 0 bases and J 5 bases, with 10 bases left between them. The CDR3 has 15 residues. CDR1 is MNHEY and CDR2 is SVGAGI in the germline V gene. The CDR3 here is CASSYSAGGNEKLFF. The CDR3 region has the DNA TGTGCCAGCAGTTACTCCGCAGGAGGGAATGAAAAACTGTTTTTT.

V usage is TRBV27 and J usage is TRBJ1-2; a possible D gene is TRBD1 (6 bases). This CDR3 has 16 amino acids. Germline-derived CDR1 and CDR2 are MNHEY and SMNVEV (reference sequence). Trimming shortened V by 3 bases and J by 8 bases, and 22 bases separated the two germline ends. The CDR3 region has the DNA TGTGCCAGCAGTTTCACCGTCTATGGGGGGGCAGGGGGCTACACCTTC. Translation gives CASSFTVYGGAGGYTF.

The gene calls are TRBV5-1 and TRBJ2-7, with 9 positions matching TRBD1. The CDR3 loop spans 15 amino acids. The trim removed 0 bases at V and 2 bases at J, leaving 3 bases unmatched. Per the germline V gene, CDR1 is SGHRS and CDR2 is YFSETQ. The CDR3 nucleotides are TGCGCCAGCAGCTTGGACAGGGGGCAAACCTACGAGCAGTACTTC. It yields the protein CASSLDRGQTYEQYF.

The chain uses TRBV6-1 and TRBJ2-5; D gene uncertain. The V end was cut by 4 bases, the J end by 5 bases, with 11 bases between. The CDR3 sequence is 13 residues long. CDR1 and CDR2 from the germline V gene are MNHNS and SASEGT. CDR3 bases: TGTGCCAGCAGTGCTGGCAGTTGGGAGACCCAGTACTTC. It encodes CASSAGSWETQYF.

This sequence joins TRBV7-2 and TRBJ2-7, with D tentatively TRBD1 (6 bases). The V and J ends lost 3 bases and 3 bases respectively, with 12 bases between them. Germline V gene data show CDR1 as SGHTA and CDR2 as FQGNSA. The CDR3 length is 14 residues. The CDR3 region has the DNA TGTGCCAGCAGCTTCTACAGGGATAGCTACGAGCAGTACTTC. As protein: CASSFYRDSYEQYF. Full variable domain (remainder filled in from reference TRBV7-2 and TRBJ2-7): GAGVSQSPSNKVTEKGKDVELRCDPISGHTALYWYRQSLGQGLEFLIYFQGNSAPDKSGLPSDRFSAERTGGSVSTLTIQRTQQEDSAVYLCASSFYRDSYEQYFGPGTRLTVT.

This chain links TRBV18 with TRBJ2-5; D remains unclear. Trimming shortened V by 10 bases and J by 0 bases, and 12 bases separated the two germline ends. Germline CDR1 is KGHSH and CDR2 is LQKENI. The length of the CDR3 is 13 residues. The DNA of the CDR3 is TGTGCCACCTCCCCAGAGGACCAAGAGACCCAGTACTTC. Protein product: CATSPEDQETQYF.

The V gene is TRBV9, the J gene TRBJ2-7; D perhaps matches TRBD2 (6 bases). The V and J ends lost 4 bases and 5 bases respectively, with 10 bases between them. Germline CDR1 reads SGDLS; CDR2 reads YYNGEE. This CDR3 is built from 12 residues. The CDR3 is CASSPGGDEQYF. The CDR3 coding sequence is TGTGCCAGCAGCCCCGGGGGTGACGAGCAGTACTTC.

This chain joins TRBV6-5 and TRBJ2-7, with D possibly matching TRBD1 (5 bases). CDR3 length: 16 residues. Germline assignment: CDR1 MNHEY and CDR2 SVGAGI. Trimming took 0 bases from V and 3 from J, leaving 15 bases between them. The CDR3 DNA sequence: TGTGCCAGCAGTTACTCGGGTGGGGCAGCCTTCTACGAGCAGTACTTC. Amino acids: CASSYSGGAAFYEQYF.

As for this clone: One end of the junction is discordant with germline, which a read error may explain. This CDR3 is CASSEVTAMIEDTQYF. As DNA, the CDR3 is TGTGCCAGCAGCGAAGTAACAGCCATGATAGAGGATACGCAGTATTTT. The chain combines TRBV2 with TRBJ2-3, with unresolved D. This CDR3 contains 16 residues. Germline V lookup: CDR1 SNHLY, CDR2 FYNNEI.

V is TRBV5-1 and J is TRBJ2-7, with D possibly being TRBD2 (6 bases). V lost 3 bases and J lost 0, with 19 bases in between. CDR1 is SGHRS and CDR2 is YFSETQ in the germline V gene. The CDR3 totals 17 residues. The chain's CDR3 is CASSSPGAGISSYEQYF. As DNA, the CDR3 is TGCGCCAGCAGCTCCCCCGGGGCGGGAATTAGCTCCTACGAGCAGTACTTC.

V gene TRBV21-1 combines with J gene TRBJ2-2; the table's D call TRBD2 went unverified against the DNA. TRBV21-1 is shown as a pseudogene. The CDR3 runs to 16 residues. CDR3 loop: CASSKAFSGSGGELFF. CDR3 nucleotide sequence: TGTGCCAGCAGCAAGGCGTTTAGCGGGAGCGGCGGGGAGCTGTTTTTT.

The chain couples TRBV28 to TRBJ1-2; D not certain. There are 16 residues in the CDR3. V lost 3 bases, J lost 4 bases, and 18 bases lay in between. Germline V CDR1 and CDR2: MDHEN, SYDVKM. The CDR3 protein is CASSFGLRRAGYGYTF. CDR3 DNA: TGTGCCAGCAGTTTCGGCTTAAGGAGGGCGGGCTATGGCTACACCTTC.

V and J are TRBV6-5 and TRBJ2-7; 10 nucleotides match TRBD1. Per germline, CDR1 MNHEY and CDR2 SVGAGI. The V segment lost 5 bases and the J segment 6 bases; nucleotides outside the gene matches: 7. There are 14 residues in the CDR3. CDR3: CASSHRDRGVEQYF. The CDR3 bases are TGTGCCAGCAGTCATCGGGACAGGGGTGTCGAGCAGTACTTC.

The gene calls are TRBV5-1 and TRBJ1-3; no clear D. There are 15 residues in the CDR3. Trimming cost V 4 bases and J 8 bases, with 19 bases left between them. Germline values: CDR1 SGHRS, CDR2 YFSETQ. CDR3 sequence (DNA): TGCGCCAGCAGCCCCCGACGGGTAGATGCGGACACCATATATTTT. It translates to CASSPRRVDADTIYF.

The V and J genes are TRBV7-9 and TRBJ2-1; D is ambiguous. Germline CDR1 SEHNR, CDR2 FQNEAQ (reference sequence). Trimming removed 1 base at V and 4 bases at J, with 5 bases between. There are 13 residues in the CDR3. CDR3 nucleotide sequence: TGTGCCAGCAGCTTAGGAGCTTACAATGAGCAGTTCTTC. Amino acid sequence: CASSLGAYNEQFF.

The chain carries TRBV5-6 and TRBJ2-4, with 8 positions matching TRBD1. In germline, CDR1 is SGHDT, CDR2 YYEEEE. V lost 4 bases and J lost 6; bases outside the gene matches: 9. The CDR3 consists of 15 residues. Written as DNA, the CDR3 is TGTGCCAGCAGCCTGGCTCAGGACAGGGTAAACATTCAGTACTTC. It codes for CASSLAQDRVNIQYF.

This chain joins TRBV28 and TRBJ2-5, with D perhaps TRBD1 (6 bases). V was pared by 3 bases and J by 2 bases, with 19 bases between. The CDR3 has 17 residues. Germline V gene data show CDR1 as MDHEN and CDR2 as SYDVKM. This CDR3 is CASSFGLFRDKQETQYF. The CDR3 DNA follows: TGTGCCAGCAGTTTTGGGCTTTTCCGGGACAAGCAAGAGACCCAGTACTTC.

CDR3 DNA: TGTGCCAGCACCTTAGGGCTCAGGGGGAAAACCTACGAGCAGTACTTC. This sequence encodes CASTLGLRGKTYEQYF. This chain connects TRBV5-5 to TRBJ2-7, with 7 nucleotides matching TRBD1. Germline-derived CDR1 and CDR2 are SGHKS and YYEKEE (reference sequence). Germline trimming cut 6 bases from V and 2 bases from J; bases unmatched to any gene: 14. This CDR3 contains 16 residues. Looking up the rest from reference TRBV5-5 and TRBJ2-7 gives the full variable domain: DAGVTQSPTHLIKTRGQQVTLRCSPISGHKSVSWYQQVLGQGPQFIFQYYEKEERGRGNFPDRFSARQFPNYSSELNVNALLLGDSALYLCASTLGLRGKTYEQYFGPGTRLTVT.

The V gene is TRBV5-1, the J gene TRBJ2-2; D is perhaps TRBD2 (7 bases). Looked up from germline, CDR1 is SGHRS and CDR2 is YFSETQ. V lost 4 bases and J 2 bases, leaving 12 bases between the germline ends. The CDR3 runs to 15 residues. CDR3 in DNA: TGCGCCAGCAGCCCGGGGGGCAGTAACACCGGGGAGCTGTTTTTT. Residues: CASSPGGSNTGELFF.

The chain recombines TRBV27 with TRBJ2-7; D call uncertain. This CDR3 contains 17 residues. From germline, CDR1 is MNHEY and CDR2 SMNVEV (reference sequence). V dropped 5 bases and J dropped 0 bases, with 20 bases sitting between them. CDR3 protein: CASSPLRLAKSSYEQYF. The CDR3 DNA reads TGTGCCAGCAGTCCCCTGCGACTGGCAAAGAGCTCCTACGAGCAGTACTTC.

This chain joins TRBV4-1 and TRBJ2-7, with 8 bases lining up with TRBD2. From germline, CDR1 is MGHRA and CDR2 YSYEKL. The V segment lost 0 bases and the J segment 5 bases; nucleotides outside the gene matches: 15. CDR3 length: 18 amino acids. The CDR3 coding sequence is TGCGCCAGCAGCCAAGATCCCGGGACTAGAACGATGGGTGACGAGCAGTACTTC. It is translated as CASSQDPGTRTMGDEQYF.

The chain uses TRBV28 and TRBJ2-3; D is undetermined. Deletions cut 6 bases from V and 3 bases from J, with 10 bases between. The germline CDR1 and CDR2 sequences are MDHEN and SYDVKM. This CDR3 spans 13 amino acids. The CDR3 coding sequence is TGTGCCAGCAGCACATACAGAACAGATACGCAGTATTTT. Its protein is CASSTYRTDTQYF.

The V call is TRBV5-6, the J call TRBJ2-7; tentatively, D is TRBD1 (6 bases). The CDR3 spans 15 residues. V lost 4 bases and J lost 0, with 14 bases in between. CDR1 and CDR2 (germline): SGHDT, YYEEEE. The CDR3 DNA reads TGTGCCAGCAGCCGCCAGGACAGCTCCTCCTACGAGCAGTACTTC. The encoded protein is CASSRQDSSSYEQYF.

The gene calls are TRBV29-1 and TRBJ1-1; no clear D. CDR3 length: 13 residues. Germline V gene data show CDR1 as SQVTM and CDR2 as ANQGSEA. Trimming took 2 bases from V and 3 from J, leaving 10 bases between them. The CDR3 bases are TGCAGCGTTGAAACGGGGTGGGACACTGAAGCTTTCTTT. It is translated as CSVETGWDTEAFF.

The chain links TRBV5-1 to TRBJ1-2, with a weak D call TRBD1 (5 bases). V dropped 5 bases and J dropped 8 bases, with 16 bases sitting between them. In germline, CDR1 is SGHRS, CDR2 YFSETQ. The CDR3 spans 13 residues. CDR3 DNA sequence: TGCGCCAGCAGACCCGACAGAGATGGGGGCTACACCTTC. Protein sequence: CASRPDRDGGYTF.

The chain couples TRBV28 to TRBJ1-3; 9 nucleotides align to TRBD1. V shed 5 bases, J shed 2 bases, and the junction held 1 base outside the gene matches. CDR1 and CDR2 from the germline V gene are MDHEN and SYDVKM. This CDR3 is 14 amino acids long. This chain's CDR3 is CASSRQGAGNTIYF. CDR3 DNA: TGTGCCAGCAGTCGACAGGGGGCTGGAAACACCATATATTTT.

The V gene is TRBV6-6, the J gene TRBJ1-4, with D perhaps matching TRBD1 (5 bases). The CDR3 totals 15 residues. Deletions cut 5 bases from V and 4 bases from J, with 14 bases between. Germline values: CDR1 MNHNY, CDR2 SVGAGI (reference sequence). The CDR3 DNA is TGTGCCAGCAGTGACCCCAGGGATGGTAATGAAAAACTGTTTTTT. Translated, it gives CASSDPRDGNEKLFF.

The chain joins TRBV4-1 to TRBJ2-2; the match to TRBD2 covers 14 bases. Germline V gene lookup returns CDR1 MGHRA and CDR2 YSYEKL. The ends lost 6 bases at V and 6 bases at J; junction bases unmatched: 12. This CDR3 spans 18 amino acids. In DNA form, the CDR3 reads TGCGCCAGCAGAAAACTCGGGACTAGCGGGAGTAGGGCCGGGGAGCTGTTTTTT. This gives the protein CASRKLGTSGSRAGELFF.